This T cell receptor beta chain was identified during a study of shared clonotypes between healthy human individuals. In the study overall: Aged 18 to 49, the donors were a couple of women and a few men. Study results and limitations: Sorted-subset sequencing was shown by rarefaction to be incomplete despite large depth. Compared with clonotypes that all four donors shared, non-shared clonotypes had lower generation probabilities.

Germline CDR1 and CDR2: MDHEN and SYDVKM. V lost 6 bases and J 0 bases, leaving 8 bases between the germline ends. The CDR3 loop spans 14 amino acids. Adult Caucasians living in Nashville, Tennessee made up all of the donors. Remarks on this clone: What it binds is unknown.

Assay: immunoSEQ multiplex PCR; the TCRdb copy retains only in-frame clones and omits some. The repertoire includes 600,000 to 700,000 clones, about 80% of them detected once, and around 2% sits in the top ten. The sequence was obtained from a woman under 40 in good health. V is TRBV28 and J is TRBJ1-4, with D hard to call. The sample consisted of memory CD4+ T cells sorted from blood. Subset reported: CD45RA-negative fraction. For the CDR3, the DNA is TGTGCCAGCAGCCAACTTGCAACTAATGAAAAACTGTTTTTT. This translates into CASSQLATNEKLFF.